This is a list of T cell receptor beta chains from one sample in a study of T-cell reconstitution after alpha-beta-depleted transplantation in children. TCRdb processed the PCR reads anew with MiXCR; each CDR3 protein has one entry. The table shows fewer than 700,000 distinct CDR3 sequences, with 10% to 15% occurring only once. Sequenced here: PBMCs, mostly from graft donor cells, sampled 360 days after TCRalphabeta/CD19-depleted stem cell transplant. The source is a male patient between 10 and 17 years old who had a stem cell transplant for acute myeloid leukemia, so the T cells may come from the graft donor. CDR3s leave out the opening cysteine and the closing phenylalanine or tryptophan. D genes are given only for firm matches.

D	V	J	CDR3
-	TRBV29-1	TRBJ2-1	SASPQGNEQF
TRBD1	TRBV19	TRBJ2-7	ASSIVGTGTYEQY
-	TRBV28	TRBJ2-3	ASSDSLNPDTQY
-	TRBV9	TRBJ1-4	ASSVAGLNEKLF
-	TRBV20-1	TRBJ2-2	SASSAGYLGELF
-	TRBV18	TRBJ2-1	ASSKFLNEQF
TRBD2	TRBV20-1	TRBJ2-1	SARFRLAEFSYNEQF
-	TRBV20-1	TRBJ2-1	RSNEQF
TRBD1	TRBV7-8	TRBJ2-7	ASSSWTGMNEQY
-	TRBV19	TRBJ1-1	ASSIDLDWRLNTEAF
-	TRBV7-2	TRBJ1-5	ASSLARDFYQPQH
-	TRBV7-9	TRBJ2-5	ASPPLGSSAGKYQETQY
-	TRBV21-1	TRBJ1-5	ASSKFRGEDQPQH
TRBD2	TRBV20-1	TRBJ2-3	SAGTSGVTDTQY
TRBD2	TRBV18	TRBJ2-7	ASSPSAGEVVYEQY
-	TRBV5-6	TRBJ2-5	ASSLKVLETQY
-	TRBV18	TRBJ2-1	ASSPIEPKGGQF
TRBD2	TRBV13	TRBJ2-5	ASSPRTSGLRETQY
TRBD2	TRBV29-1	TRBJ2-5	SVEWRGGQETQY
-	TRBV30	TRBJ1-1	ARTPWRGMNTEAF
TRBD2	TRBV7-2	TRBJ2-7	ASSLASGSGYEQY
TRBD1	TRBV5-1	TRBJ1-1	ASTPGQPNTEAF
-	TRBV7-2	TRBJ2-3	ASKRRDRDTQY
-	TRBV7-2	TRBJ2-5	ASRPWDIETQY
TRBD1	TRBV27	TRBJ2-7	ASRKQGTYEQY
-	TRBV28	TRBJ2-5	ASSPTYREKVGQY
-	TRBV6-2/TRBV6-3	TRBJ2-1	ASSDLAYNEQF
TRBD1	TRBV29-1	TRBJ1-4	SVGDSSRNEKLF
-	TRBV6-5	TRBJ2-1	ASSYSLGGLGKQF
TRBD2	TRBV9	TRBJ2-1	ASSVGIGLAGSLEQF
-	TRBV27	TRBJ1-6	ASSLREGSSYNSPLH
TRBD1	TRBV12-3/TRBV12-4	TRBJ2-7	ASLPGTGRHEQY
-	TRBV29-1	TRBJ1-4	SVEVATNEKLF
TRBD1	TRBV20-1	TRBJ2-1	SAREGTGTKSYNEQF
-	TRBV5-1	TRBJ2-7	ASSSMSGPLYEQY
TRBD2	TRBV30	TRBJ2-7	AWGALKVPGLATPEQY
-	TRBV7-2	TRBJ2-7	ASSRHFSYEQY
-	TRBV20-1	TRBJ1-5	SASSGRGNQPQH
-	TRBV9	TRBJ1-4	ASSVGGAADEKLF
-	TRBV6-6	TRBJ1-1	ASSRQEAF
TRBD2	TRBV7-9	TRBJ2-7	ASSSTSREQY
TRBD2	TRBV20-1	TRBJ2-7	SAPPAGLAGGEQY
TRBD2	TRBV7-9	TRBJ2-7	ASSSDPVMTLAGRDYEQY
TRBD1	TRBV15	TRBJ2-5	ATSYWDSGKETQY
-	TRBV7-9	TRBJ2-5	ASSFKGEETQY
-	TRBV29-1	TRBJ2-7	SVEGTVRNTYEQY
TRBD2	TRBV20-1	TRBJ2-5	SAHRWLAGGGQETQY
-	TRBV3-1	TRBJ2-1	ACSQVPTGTPYNEQF
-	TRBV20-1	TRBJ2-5	SGRTPPNTQY
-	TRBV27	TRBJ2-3	ASTPLLDLGGDTQY
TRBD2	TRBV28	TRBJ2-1	ATAGGYEQF
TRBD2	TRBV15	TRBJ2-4	ATSSHGTSGIGRKNIQY